These T cell receptor beta chains were read from a single sample in a study of cytomegalovirus exposure and HLA in healthy donors. TCRdb's table, derived via immunoSEQ multiplex PCR, lists solely in-frame clones and lacks some. This table has tens of thousands of clones, 94% appearing once. Specimen: PBMCs. The source is a woman under 30 in good health and CMV-seropositive. Each CDR3 is given with its conserved first and last residue. A D gene is named only where the DNA matches it firmly. A row's size may be missing; if present it is once, few, many or a size class.

J: TRBJ2-1; size: .; V: TRBV7-8; D: TRBD2; CDR3: CASSLTGLAGGDEQFF; DNA: TGTGCCAGCAGCTTAACCGGACTAGCGGGAGGCGATGAGCAGTTCTTC
J: TRBJ1-2; size: once; V: TRBV6-5; D: .; CDR3: CASSSLNRVGNYGYTF; DNA: TGTGCCAGCAGTTCCCTAAACAGGGTTGGTAACTATGGCTACACCTTC
J: TRBJ1-2; size: .; V: TRBV4-3; D: .; CDR3: CASSQELPGKSYGYTF; DNA: TGCGCCAGCAGCCAAGAGCTACCAGGGAAGAGCTATGGCTACACCTTC
J: TRBJ2-7; size: .; V: TRBV27; D: .; CDR3: CASSLAGAPTYEQYF; DNA: TGTGCCAGCAGTTTGGCAGGGGCTCCAACCTACGAGCAGTACTTC
J: TRBJ1-1; size: .; V: TRBV19; D: .; CDR3: CASSRGLVTLTEAFF; DNA: TGTGCCAGTAGTCGCGGGTTGGTGACGTTAACTGAAGCTTTCTTT
J: TRBJ2-3; size: .; V: TRBV29-1; D: TRBD2; CDR3: CSVQRLARGTDTQYF; DNA: TGCAGCGTTCAGCGACTAGCTCGTGGCACAGATACGCAGTATTTT
J: TRBJ1-2; size: .; V: TRBV9; D: TRBD1; CDR3: CASSVGTGANYGYTF; DNA: TGTGCCAGCAGCGTAGGGACAGGCGCTAACTATGGCTACACCTTC
J: TRBJ2-7; size: .; V: TRBV5-1; D: .; CDR3: CASSPDGGLREQYF; DNA: TGCGCCAGCAGCCCGGACGGCGGGTTGCGCGAGCAGTACTTC
J: TRBJ2-7; size: once; V: TRBV5-1; D: .; CDR3: CASSTTNSYEQYF; DNA: TGCGCCAGCAGCACTACGAACTCCTACGAGCAGTACTTC
J: TRBJ1-3; size: .; V: TRBV28; D: .; CDR3: CASSPQGFGNTIYF; DNA: TGTGCCAGCAGTCCCCAGGGGTTCGGAAACACCATATATTTT
J: TRBJ1-1; size: .; V: TRBV7-9; D: .; CDR3: CASSFGGGGTEAFF; DNA: TGTGCCAGCAGCTTTGGGGGCGGGGGCACTGAAGCTTTCTTT
J: TRBJ1-5; size: .; V: TRBV27; D: .; CDR3: CASSLFPGFDQPQHF; DNA: TGTGCCAGCAGTTTATTCCCGGGGTTCGATCAGCCCCAGCATTTT
J: TRBJ1-2; size: .; V: TRBV4-3; D: .; CDR3: CASSLRTASNYGYTF; DNA: TGCGCCAGCAGCCTCCGGACAGCTTCTAACTATGGCTACACCTTC
J: TRBJ2-7; size: few; V: TRBV5-5; D: TRBD2; CDR3: CASSLGIGLAGGRLTYEQYF; DNA: TGTGCCAGCAGCTTGGGAATAGGACTAGCGGGGGGACGGTTAACCTACGAGCAGTACTTC
J: TRBJ2-7; size: .; V: TRBV7-9; D: .; CDR3: CASSPTPSLQYF; DNA: TGTGCCAGCAGCCCCACTCCCTCCCTCCAGTACTTC
J: TRBJ1-2; size: .; V: TRBV28; D: TRBD1; CDR3: CASQQGSEYGYTF; DNA: TGTGCCAGCCAACAGGGGTCAGAATATGGCTACACCTTC
J: TRBJ2-7; size: .; V: TRBV9; D: .; CDR3: CASSVGQVSYEQYF; DNA: TGTGCCAGCAGCGTAGGACAGGTGTCCTACGAGCAGTACTTC
J: TRBJ1-1; size: .; V: TRBV5-4; D: .; CDR3: CASSFRQGSEAFF; DNA: TGTGCCAGCAGCTTCCGTCAGGGAAGTGAAGCTTTCTTT
J: TRBJ1-4; size: .; V: TRBV27; D: .; CDR3: CASSPLGRVDNEKLFF; DNA: TGTGCCAGCAGTCCCCTCGGGAGGGTAGATAATGAAAAACTGTTTTTT
J: TRBJ2-7; size: .; V: TRBV7-6; D: TRBD1; CDR3: CASSSLPDRGYEQYF; DNA: TGTGCCAGCAGCTCACTACCCGACAGGGGCTACGAGCAGTACTTC
J: TRBJ2-1; size: once; V: TRBV30; D: .; CDR3: CAWRLNNEQFF; DNA: TGTGCCTGGAGGTTAAACAATGAGCAGTTCTTC
J: TRBJ2-5; size: .; V: TRBV7-3; D: .; CDR3: CASSLSSGGETQYF; DNA: TGTGCCAGCAGCTTATCCAGTGGGGGGGAGACCCAGTACTTC
J: TRBJ2-2; size: .; V: TRBV6-5; D: TRBD2; CDR3: CASSYDGLVDPGELFF; DNA: TGTGCCAGCAGTTACGACGGACTAGTTGACCCCGGGGAGCTGTTTTTT
J: TRBJ2-3; size: .; V: TRBV6-1; D: TRBD2; CDR3: CASRRASGPTDTQYF; DNA: TGTGCCAGCAGGAGGGCTAGCGGCCCCACAGATACGCAGTATTTT
J: TRBJ2-3; size: .; V: TRBV6-6; D: TRBD2; CDR3: CASSIPRGAGEDTQYF; DNA: TGTGCCAGCAGTATCCCGCGGGGGGCCGGGGAAGATACGCAGTATTTT
J: TRBJ2-2; size: .; V: TRBV7-2; D: .; CDR3: CASSPMSGTGELFF; DNA: TGTGCCAGCAGCCCCATGTCGGGCACCGGGGAGCTGTTTTTT
J: TRBJ2-4; size: .; V: TRBV21-1; D: .; CDR3: CASSKASDGRTGRNIQYF; DNA: TGTGCCAGCAGCAAAGCCTCAGATGGGAGGACGGGTAGAAACATTCAGTACTTC
J: TRBJ1-3; size: .; V: TRBV28; D: TRBD1; CDR3: CASNTPGQGTGNTIYF; DNA: TGTGCTAGTAACACTCCAGGACAGGGGACTGGAAACACCATATATTTT
J: TRBJ2-5; size: .; V: TRBV5-1; D: .; CDR3: CASSLAETQYF; DNA: TGCGCCAGCAGCTTGGCGGAGACCCAGTACTTC
J: TRBJ2-4; size: .; V: TRBV7-2; D: TRBD1; CDR3: CASSGQGGSHIQYF; DNA: TGTGCCAGCAGCGGACAGGGTGGTAGTCACATTCAGTACTTC
J: TRBJ1-5; size: .; V: TRBV7-2; D: .; CDR3: CASSLAGQVNQPQHF; DNA: TGTGCCAGCAGCTTAGCTGGGCAGGTCAATCAGCCCCAGCATTTT
J: TRBJ1-1; size: .; V: TRBV2; D: .; CDR3: CASSRDMNTEAFF; DNA: TGTGCCAGCAGTCGGGACATGAACACTGAAGCTTTCTTT